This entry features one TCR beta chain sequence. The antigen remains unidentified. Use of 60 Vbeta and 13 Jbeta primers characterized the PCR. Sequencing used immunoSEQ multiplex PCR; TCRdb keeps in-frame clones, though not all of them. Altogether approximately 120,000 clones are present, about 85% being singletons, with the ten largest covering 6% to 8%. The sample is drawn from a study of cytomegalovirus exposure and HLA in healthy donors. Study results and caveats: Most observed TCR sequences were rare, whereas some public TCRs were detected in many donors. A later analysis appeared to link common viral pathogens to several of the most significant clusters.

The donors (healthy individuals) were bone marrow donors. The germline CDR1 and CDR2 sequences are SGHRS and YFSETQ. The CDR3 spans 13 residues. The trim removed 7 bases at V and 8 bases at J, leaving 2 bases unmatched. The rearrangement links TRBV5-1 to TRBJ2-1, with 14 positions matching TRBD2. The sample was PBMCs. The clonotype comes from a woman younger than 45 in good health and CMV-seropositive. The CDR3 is CASRLAGGDEQFF. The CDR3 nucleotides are TGCGCCAGCCGACTAGCGGGAGGGGATGAGCAGTTCTTC.